What follows is one TCR beta chain and its context. The antigen is unknown. The sample comes from a study of cytotoxic CD8 clonotypes in ibrutinib-treated CLL. Study at large: A median approximately 12 months of treatment, range 6 to 36, preceded the collection of response samples.

Study-wide results and caveats: Timing of sampling differed between sustained-remission and progressing patients. Starting clonality was above that of age-matched healthy donors and tracked circulating CD8+ T-cell counts.

The intended depth for sequencing was 1 in 200,000 to 1 in 1 million T cells. Clones were read by immunoSEQ multiplex PCR, and TCRdb kept only the in-frame ones, dropping some. The repertoire holds around 140,000 clones, with 80% as singletons. This CDR3 region has 17 residues. The germline gives CDR1 MDHEN, CDR2 SYDVKM. The trim removed 5 bases at V and 3 bases at J, leaving 11 bases unmatched. This TCR was sampled from a human donor with chronic lymphocytic leukemia. This specimen consisted of PBMCs, obtained after 36 months of ibrutinib treatment. V and J are TRBV28 and TRBJ2-7; 12 bases are shared with TRBD1. CDR3 sequence: CASSDVIGDRGRYEQYF. CDR3 in DNA: TGTGCCAGCAGTGACGTCATTGGGGACAGGGGGCGCTACGAGCAGTACTTC.